This T cell receptor (beta chain) appears in the sequencing data of a study of molecular identifiers for immune sequencing clone quantification. Findings of the study overall: Sharing of a barcode by identical TCR molecules could cause highly expanded clone sizes to be underestimated.

In its sample, this clonotype was seen many times. Its target is not known. The CDR3 runs 15 residues. The V end lost 5 bases, the J end lost 2 bases, and 14 bases lay between the germline ends. A single record per CDR3 protein comes from TCRdb applying MiXCR to the PCR reads. Among about 640,000 distinct CDR3 sequences listed, 20% were seen once. This rearrangement joins TRBV12-3 or TRBV12-4 to TRBJ2-3, with a weak D call TRBD2 (6 bases). The sample was naive CD8+ T cells from blood, with Jurkat cell RNA spiked in. The subset: FACS-sorted CD8+CD4-CCR7+CD45RA+ naive T cells. This sequence was found in a human donor in good health. Some libraries in this study had Jurkat cell RNA spiked in. The chain's CDR3 is CASSPPGDLTDTQYF. The CDR3 nucleotides read TGTGCCAGCAGTCCTCCGGGGGACCTCACAGATACGCAGTATTTT.